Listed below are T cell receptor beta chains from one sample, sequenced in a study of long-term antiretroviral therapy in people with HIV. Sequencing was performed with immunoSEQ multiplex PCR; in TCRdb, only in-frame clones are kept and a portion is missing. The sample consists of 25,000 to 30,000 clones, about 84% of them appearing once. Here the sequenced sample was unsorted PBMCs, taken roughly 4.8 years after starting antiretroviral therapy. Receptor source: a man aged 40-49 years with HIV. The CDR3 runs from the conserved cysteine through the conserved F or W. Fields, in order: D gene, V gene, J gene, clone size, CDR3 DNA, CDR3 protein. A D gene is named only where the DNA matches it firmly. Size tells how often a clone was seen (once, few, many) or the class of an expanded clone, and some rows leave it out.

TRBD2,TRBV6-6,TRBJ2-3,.,TGTGCCAGCAGTTACGTTGCGGGAGCCTCAGATACGCAGTATTTT,CASSYVAGASDTQYF
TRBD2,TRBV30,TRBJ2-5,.,TGTGCCTGGACTTTGACTAGCGGGGGGGGAAAGACCCAGTACTTC,CAWTLTSGGGKTQYF
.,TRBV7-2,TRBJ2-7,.,TGTGCCAGCAGCTTGACAGCCCGCGAGCAGTACTTC,CASSLTAREQYF
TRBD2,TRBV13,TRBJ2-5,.,TGTGCCAGCAGCTTAGGCCGAACGGGAGGGCCAGGGGAGACCCAGTACTTC,CASSLGRTGGPGETQYF
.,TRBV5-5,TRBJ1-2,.,TGTGCCAGCAGCATGGCTGAGGATGCAAACTATGGCTACACCTTC,CASSMAEDANYGYTF
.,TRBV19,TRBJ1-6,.,TGTGCCAGTAGTATAGGGCAGGGTCGGAGTTCACCCCTCCACTTT,CASSIGQGRSSPLHF
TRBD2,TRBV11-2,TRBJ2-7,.,TGTGCCAGCAGCTTAGACTGGACTAGCGGGTTCTACGAGCAGTACTTC,CASSLDWTSGFYEQYF
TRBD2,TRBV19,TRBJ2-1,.,TGTGCCAGTAGTCCCGGGGGGTTTGGTGAGCAGTTCTTC,CASSPGGFGEQFF
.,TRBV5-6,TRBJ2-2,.,TGTGCCAGCAGCCGCCCTAGCGCCACCGGGGAGCTGTTTTTT,CASSRPSATGELFF
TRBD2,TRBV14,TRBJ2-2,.,TGTGCCAGCAGCCAAGCGGGGGGGCTTACCGGGGAGCTGTTTTTT,CASSQAGGLTGELFF
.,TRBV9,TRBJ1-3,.,TGTGCCAGCAGCGCAGGTCTACCCCCTGGAAACACCATATATTTT,CASSAGLPPGNTIYF
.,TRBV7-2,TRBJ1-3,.,TGTGCCAGCAGCTCGGACGGCCTCTCTGGAAACACCATATATTTT,CASSSDGLSGNTIYF
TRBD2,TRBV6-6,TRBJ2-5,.,TGTGCCAGCAGTTACCGTAGCGGGGCCCAAGAGACCCAGTACTTC,CASSYRSGAQETQYF
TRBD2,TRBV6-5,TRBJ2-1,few,TGTGCCAGCAAAGTACTAGCGGGAGGGAACAATGAGCAGTTCTTC,CASKVLAGGNNEQFF
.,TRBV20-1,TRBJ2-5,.,TGCAGTGCAGACACGGGGGAGACCCAGTACTTC,CSADTGETQYF
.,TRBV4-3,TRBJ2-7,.,TGCGCCAGCAGCCAAGCTCACGGGGGCGAGCAGTACTTC,CASSQAHGGEQYF
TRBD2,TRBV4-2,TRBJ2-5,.,TGTGCCAGCAGCCAGGTGGCGGTTGGGAGGCGGGGGGAGACCCAGTACTTC,CASSQVAVGRRGETQYF